The rows below give T cell receptor beta chains drawn from one sample of a study of sequential checkpoint blockade in melanoma. The assay was immunoSEQ multiplex PCR, and TCRdb's table has in-frame clones only and misses some. In the table there are 17,000 or so clones, just under 75% of which are singletons. Sequences were derived from CD8+ T cells sorted from blood (inferred from file names), sampled from a patient given nivolumab and ipilimumab in sequence. These receptors all stem from a human donor with melanoma. CDR3s include the opening cysteine and the closing phenylalanine or tryptophan. The order of the fields is J gene, D gene, clone size, V gene, CDR3 DNA, CDR3 protein. The D gene is left open where the match is weak. Part of the rows lack a size; the others show once, few, many or a class for expanded clones.

>TRBJ1-1|NA|NA|TRBV7-9
TGTGCCAGCAGCCATGCGCCGAACCCTGAAGCTTTCTTT
CASSHAPNPEAFF
>TRBJ2-1|NA|NA|TRBV4-3
TGCGCCAGCAAGGTAGAAGCGTCTACCTACAATGAGCAGTTCTTC
CASKVEASTYNEQFF
>TRBJ2-5|TRBD2|NA|TRBV7-3
TGTGCCAGCAGCCCGCAAGGGAGGGCAAAGGAGACCCAGTACTTC
CASSPQGRAKETQYF
>TRBJ1-1|TRBD1|NA|TRBV19
TGTGCCAGTAGCCATCGCGCCCCCACAAGGACAGGTCCCAACACTGAAGCTTTCTTT
CASSHRAPTRTGPNTEAFF
>TRBJ1-1|NA|NA|TRBV4-3
TGCGCCAGCAGTGACAGGAAAAACACTGAAGCTTTCTTT
CASSDRKNTEAFF
>TRBJ2-7|TRBD2|NA|TRBV7-6
TGTGCCAGCAGCCCAGGAGCCTCGGGGGGAGGCGAGCAGTACTTC
CASSPGASGGGEQYF
>TRBJ2-1|NA|NA|TRBV4-3
TGCGCCAGCAGCCAAGACAGTGGGAGCTCCTACAATGAGCAGTTCTTC
CASSQDSGSSYNEQFF
>TRBJ2-1|TRBD2|NA|TRBV5-6
TGTGCCAGCAGCTTCGGGACTACTTACAATGAGCAGTTCTTC
CASSFGTTYNEQFF
>TRBJ2-7|TRBD1|NA|TRBV6-5
TGTGCCAGCAGTTACTCCGGGACAGTCCCCCTCTACGAGCAGTACTTC
CASSYSGTVPLYEQYF
>TRBJ1-1|NA|NA|TRBV5-1
TGCGCCAGCAGCTTGGCCTCCGCGGGACTCCCTGAAGCTTTCTTT
CASSLASAGLPEAFF
>TRBJ2-7|TRBD1|NA|TRBV4-3
TGCGCCAGCAGCCAAGGACAGGGGGCCTACGAGCAGTACTTC
CASSQGQGAYEQYF
>TRBJ1-5|TRBD1|NA|TRBV27
TGTGCCAGCAGTTACGGGACAGGGGGCAATCAGCCCCAGCATTTT
CASSYGTGGNQPQHF
>TRBJ1-2|TRBD1|once|TRBV5-5
TGTGCCAGCAGGGAAAGGGACAGGGATTCCTATGGCTACACCTTC
CASRERDRDSYGYTF
>TRBJ2-1|NA|once|TRBV7-3
TGTGCCAGCAGCTACGCCTTGAGCGATGAGCAGTTCTTC
CASSYALSDEQFF
>TRBJ1-1|TRBD1|NA|TRBV7-6
TGTGCCAGCAGCTTGAGACAGGGGGCGGTCACTGAAGCTTTCTTT
CASSLRQGAVTEAFF